Listed here is a single T cell receptor (beta chain). The data stem from a study of cytomegalovirus exposure and HLA in healthy donors. It was with 60 Vbeta and 13 Jbeta primers that the PCR ran. Clones were read by immunoSEQ multiplex PCR, and TCRdb kept only the in-frame ones, dropping some. In the table there are about 150,000 clones, roughly 9.8% of which are singletons. CDR1 and CDR2 (germline): SGHTA, FQGNSA. CDR3 size: 16 residues. Trimming cost V 2 bases and J 7 bases; bases outside gene matches: 7. Healthy bone marrow donors made up the cohort. The sequence came from a man aged 50-60 years in good health and CMV-seronegative. The chain couples TRBV7-2 to TRBJ2-1, with 11 nucleotides matching TRBD1. What was sequenced was PBMCs. The CDR3 nucleotides read TGTGCCAGCAGCTTACATCCGGGACAGGGGGTGAATGAGCAGTTCTTC. Its translation is CASSLHPGQGVNEQFF. Variable domain in full (rest from reference TRBV7-2 and TRBJ2-1): GAGVSQSPSNKVTEKGKDVELRCDPISGHTALYWYRQSLGQGLEFLIYFQGNSAPDKSGLPSDRFSAERTGGSVSTLTIQRTQQEDSAVYLCASSLHPGQGVNEQFFGPGTRLTVL.